These T cell receptor beta chains were read from a single sample in a study of early T cells in non-severe SARS-CoV-2 infection. TCRdb called the 5' RACE reads again in MiXCR, with one record for every CDR3 protein. The data contain 45,000 or so distinct CDR3 sequences, 7% to 8% of them seen just once; the ten biggest clones take up more than 7.5%. The sequencing input was whole blood. These receptors were collected from an adult who was a healthcare worker with PCR-confirmed SARS-CoV-2 infection or an uninfected control (not recorded which). The CDR3 runs from the conserved cysteine through the conserved F or W. The D gene is left open where the match is weak. Where a row states a size, it is once, few, many or the class of an expanded clone; other rows omit it.

d_call: TRBD1; v_call: TRBV20-1; j_call: TRBJ2-1; clone_size: .; cdr3_aa: CSARRTGDEQFF; cdr3_nt: TGCAGTGCCCGACGGACAGGGGATGAGCAGTTCTTC
d_call: .; v_call: TRBV7-9; j_call: TRBJ1-1; clone_size: many; cdr3_aa: CAIPREGSWNTEAFF; cdr3_nt: TGTGCCATCCCACGGGAGGGAAGTTGGAACACTGAAGCTTTCTTT
d_call: .; v_call: TRBV3-1; j_call: TRBJ2-3; clone_size: many; cdr3_aa: CASSQAQGQDTQYF; cdr3_nt: TGTGCCAGCAGCCAAGCGCAGGGGCAGGATACGCAGTATTTT
d_call: TRBD1; v_call: TRBV11-2; j_call: TRBJ2-6; clone_size: .; cdr3_aa: CASSFSTGTRVLTF; cdr3_nt: TGTGCCAGCAGCTTCTCGACAGGGACCCGAGTCCTGACTTTC
d_call: .; v_call: TRBV28; j_call: TRBJ2-7; clone_size: many; cdr3_aa: CASSFSIGHLDYEQYF; cdr3_nt: TGTGCCAGCAGTTTCAGTATTGGACACCTCGACTACGAGCAGTACTTC
d_call: TRBD1; v_call: TRBV7-2; j_call: TRBJ2-7; clone_size: few; cdr3_aa: CASSLEGQGLSEQYF; cdr3_nt: TGTGCCAGCAGCTTAGAGGGACAGGGTCTTAGCGAGCAGTACTTC
d_call: TRBD1; v_call: TRBV29-1; j_call: TRBJ1-2; clone_size: .; cdr3_aa: CSVGGGGGYTF; cdr3_nt: TGCAGCGTTGGGGGAGGGGGCGGCTACACCTTC
d_call: .; v_call: TRBV2; j_call: TRBJ2-2; clone_size: few; cdr3_aa: CASRVGEGSITGELFF; cdr3_nt: TGTGCCAGCAGAGTGGGGGAAGGGAGTATCACCGGGGAGCTGTTTTTT
d_call: .; v_call: TRBV7-9; j_call: TRBJ2-4; clone_size: .; cdr3_aa: CASSHGENIQYF; cdr3_nt: TGTGCCAGCAGCCACGGGGAGAACATTCAGTACTTC
d_call: .; v_call: TRBV10-3; j_call: TRBJ2-7; clone_size: many; cdr3_aa: CAISESRGAFHEQYF; cdr3_nt: TGTGCCATCAGTGAGTCAAGGGGCGCATTCCACGAGCAGTACTTC
d_call: .; v_call: TRBV18; j_call: TRBJ2-5; clone_size: many; cdr3_aa: CASSPRSTEGTQYF; cdr3_nt: TGTGCCAGCTCACCCCGATCTACCGAGGGGACCCAGTACTTC
d_call: TRBD1; v_call: TRBV24-1; j_call: TRBJ2-5; clone_size: .; cdr3_aa: CATSDPPGQGLETQYF; cdr3_nt: TGTGCCACCAGTGATCCACCGGGACAGGGGCTGGAGACCCAGTACTTC
d_call: TRBD2; v_call: TRBV27; j_call: TRBJ2-3; clone_size: .; cdr3_aa: CASSLSPSGGAEDTQYF; cdr3_nt: TGTGCCAGCAGTTTATCCCCTAGCGGGGGGGCGGAAGATACGCAGTATTTT
d_call: .; v_call: TRBV15; j_call: TRBJ2-2; clone_size: many; cdr3_aa: CATSRELQGRGELFF; cdr3_nt: TGTGCCACCAGCAGAGAGCTACAGGGACGTGGGGAGCTGTTTTTT
d_call: TRBD2; v_call: TRBV28; j_call: TRBJ2-1; clone_size: many; cdr3_aa: CATGRGEGNEQFF; cdr3_nt: TGTGCCACCGGCCGGGGGGAAGGCAATGAGCAGTTCTTC
d_call: .; v_call: TRBV19; j_call: TRBJ1-5; clone_size: many; cdr3_aa: CASSMKWSSMRQPQHF; cdr3_nt: TGTGCCAGTAGTATGAAGTGGTCGTCGATGCGTCAGCCCCAGCATTTT
d_call: .; v_call: TRBV28; j_call: TRBJ2-7; clone_size: few; cdr3_aa: CASSPGHSYEQYF; cdr3_nt: TGTGCCAGCAGTCCGGGCCACTCCTACGAGCAGTACTTC
d_call: .; v_call: TRBV2; j_call: TRBJ2-1; clone_size: many; cdr3_aa: CASSGSDYNEQFF; cdr3_nt: TGTGCCAGCAGTGGTTCTGATTACAATGAGCAGTTCTTC
d_call: .; v_call: TRBV7-9; j_call: TRBJ1-1; clone_size: few; cdr3_aa: CASSLENSNTEAFF; cdr3_nt: TGTGCCAGCAGCTTAGAGAACAGCAACACTGAAGCTTTCTTT
d_call: .; v_call: TRBV4-2; j_call: TRBJ2-3; clone_size: few; cdr3_aa: CASSQDDEGPSTDTQYF; cdr3_nt: TGTGCCAGCAGCCAAGATGATGAGGGACCTAGCACAGATACGCAGTATTTT
d_call: TRBD1; v_call: TRBV18; j_call: TRBJ2-1; clone_size: .; cdr3_aa: CASSQGQGGYNEQFF; cdr3_nt: TGTGCCAGCTCACAGGGACAGGGAGGTTACAATGAGCAGTTCTTC
d_call: .; v_call: TRBV24-1; j_call: TRBJ2-1; clone_size: many; cdr3_aa: CATSDLWGREQFF; cdr3_nt: TGTGCCACCAGTGATTTATGGGGGCGTGAGCAGTTCTTC
d_call: .; v_call: TRBV5-1; j_call: TRBJ2-3; clone_size: many; cdr3_aa: CASSLTGPGTDTQYF; cdr3_nt: TGCGCCAGCAGCTTGACAGGGCCGGGAACAGATACGCAGTATTTT
d_call: TRBD1; v_call: TRBV27; j_call: TRBJ1-6; clone_size: .; cdr3_aa: CASSRDRETSPLHF; cdr3_nt: TGTGCCAGCAGTCGCGACAGGGAAACTTCACCCCTCCACTTT
d_call: TRBD2; v_call: TRBV6-2/TRBV6-3; j_call: TRBJ2-1; clone_size: .; cdr3_aa: CASSPWTSAGNEQFF; cdr3_nt: TGTGCCAGCAGCCCCTGGACTAGCGCGGGCAATGAGCAGTTCTTC
d_call: .; v_call: TRBV5-1; j_call: TRBJ2-2; clone_size: few; cdr3_aa: CASSLGGARTGELFF; cdr3_nt: TGCGCCAGCAGCTTGGGTGGGGCGAGGACCGGGGAGCTGTTTTTT
d_call: TRBD1; v_call: TRBV13; j_call: TRBJ2-7; clone_size: .; cdr3_aa: CASSPAGTGPREQYF; cdr3_nt: TGTGCCAGCAGCCCAGCCGGGACAGGGCCTCGCGAGCAGTACTTC